Given below is one T cell receptor (beta chain) in context. This record belongs to a study of B cell selection in AIRE deficiency. The method was immunoSEQ multiplex PCR; TCRdb's version includes in-frame clones alone and lacks a portion of them. This sample yields 20,000 to 25,000 clones, of which around 97% are seen a single time; about 0.2% belongs to the top ten. This CDR3 comprises 12 residues. Trimming cost V 5 bases and J 7 bases, with 9 bases left between them. Germline lookup yields CDR1 MDHEN and CDR2 SYDVKM. Conventional CD4 T cells were sorted as CD4+CD127+ cells. The sample was conventional CD4+ T cells sorted from PBMCs. V and J are TRBV28 and TRBJ1-5, with D uncertain. This clonotype originated in a human donor with AIRE deficiency. The CDR3 DNA is TGTGCCAGCAGTCCCCTGGAGCAGCCCCAGCATTTT. Translated, it gives CASSPLEQPQHF.